The 5 T cell receptor beta chains below were found in one sample sequenced in a study of tumor-infiltrating lymphocytes in primary liver carcinoma. From 500 ng of total RNA, TCR beta-specific cDNA was reverse-transcribed using a constant-region primer. Sequencing libraries for TCR beta derived from three nested multiplex PCR rounds that used slightly modified ARM-PCR. TRBV1-TRBV30 forward primers paired with a C-beta reverse primer were used in the first two PCR rounds, which ran approximately 10 cycles each. In TCRdb, the multiplex PCR reads were re-called with MiXCR into one record per CDR3 protein. The sample yields about 120,000 distinct CDR3 sequences, around 65% seen once. It was from roughly 20-30 mg of unsorted bulk tissue that RNA and DNA were co-extracted. The sample was tumor-adjacent normal liver tissue. The receptors originated from a woman aged 60-70 years with primary liver carcinoma and hepatitis B virus infection.

About this clonotype: A much larger clonotype is one base distant, so this may be a read error. V usage is TRBV28 and J usage is TRBJ1-5; D not resolved. The CDR3 extends over 15 amino acids. Per germline, CDR1 MDHEN and CDR2 SYDVKM. In DNA form, the CDR3 reads TGTGCCGGCAGTTTAATTAAGGGTTTACGGCAGCCCCAGCATTTT. The encoded protein is CAGSLIKGLRQPQHF. The whole variable domain, remainder taken from reference TRBV28 and TRBJ1-5, is DVKVTQSSRYLVKRTGEKVFLECVQDMDHENMFWYRQDPGLGLRLIYFSYDVKMKEKGDIPEGYSVSREKKERFSLILESASTNQTSMYLCAGSLIKGLRQPQHFGDGTRLSIL.

Points on this clonotype: The CDR3 does not end in the conserved phenylalanine or tryptophan, so this is likely a read error. The chain employs TRBV19 and TRBJ2-3; D is unclear. The CDR3 totals 11 residues. The germline CDR1 and CDR2 sequences are LNHDA and SQIVND (reference sequence). The CDR3 sequence is CASRITDMQYY. CDR3 DNA: TGTGCCAGTAGGATCACAGATATGCAGTATTAT.

A note on this clonotype: A much larger clone lies a single base off, so this may be a read error. The CDR3 does not end in the conserved phenylalanine or tryptophan, so this is likely a read error. This sequence joins TRBV10-3 and TRBJ2-1; no definite D call. The germline gives CDR1 ENHRY, CDR2 SYGVKD. V lost 3 bases and J 5 bases, leaving 14 bases between the germline ends. CDR3 size: 15 residues. The CDR3 DNA sequence: TGTGCCATCAGTGAAGGGTTGGGTAGGGACAATGAGCAGTTCTTA. This gives the protein CAISEGLGRDNEQFL.

The chain links TRBV12-3 or TRBV12-4 to TRBJ2-3; TRBD2 agrees at 16 bases. With 7 bases clipped from V and 3 bases from J, the junction kept 10 bases outside the gene matches. This CDR3 is 18 amino acids long. The CDR3 DNA reads TGTGCCAGCATGGATGGGACTAGCGGGAGGGAGAGAACAGATACGCAGTATTTT. It codes for CASMDGTSGRERTDTQYF.

To note about this clonotype: One junction end does not reproduce the germline sequence, and a read error may be involved. V gene TRBV11-2 combines with J gene TRBJ2-7; the D is unclear. This CDR3 has 14 amino acids. The germline V gene encodes CDR1 SGHAT and CDR2 FQNNGV. The CDR3 DNA reads TGTGCCAGCAGCTCCAACCACATGGTTCTCGAGCAGTGCTTC. Translated: CASSSNHMVLEQCF.